This is a list of T cell receptor beta chains from one sample in a study of cytomegalovirus exposure and HLA in healthy donors. Libraries were prepared by immunoSEQ multiplex PCR; TCRdb keeps only in-frame clonotypes and omits some of them. The sample holds 150,000 to 200,000 clones; roughly 73% are singletons and the top ten take 4.9%. The sample consisted of PBMCs. All receptors come from a male donor in good health and CMV-seronegative. The CDR3 runs from the conserved cysteine through the conserved F or W. The D gene is left open where the match is weak. Size values are once, few and many counts, or a class for expanded clones, and some rows have none.

once,TRBD2,TRBV6-4,TRBJ2-3,CASSRSGRGPDTQYF,TGTGCCAGCAGTAGGAGCGGGAGGGGCCCAGATACGCAGTATTTT
NA,NA,TRBV14,TRBJ1-2,CASSQDGRANYGYTF,TGTGCCAGCAGCCAAGATGGTCGGGCTAACTATGGCTACACCTTC
few,TRBD2,TRBV5-1,TRBJ2-3,CASSLAISGGTDTQYF,TGCGCCAGCAGCTTGGCTATTAGCGGGGGCACAGATACGCAGTATTTT
few,NA,TRBV6-5,TRBJ1-4,CASSNQRRLEKLFF,TGTGCCAGCAGTAACCAGCGCCGCTTGGAAAAACTGTTTTTT
NA,NA,TRBV6-5,TRBJ2-1,CASSYSIGQYNEQFF,TGTGCCAGCAGTTACTCGATTGGGCAATACAATGAGCAGTTCTTC
once,NA,TRBV6-6,TRBJ1-2,CASSYSDLNYGYTF,TGTGCCAGCAGTTATTCTGACTTAAACTATGGCTACACCTTC
NA,TRBD2,TRBV7-9,TRBJ2-3,CAGSLTKFGRSSTDTQYF,TGTGCCGGCAGCCTCACTAAGTTCGGGAGGTCTAGCACAGATACGCAGTATTTT
NA,NA,TRBV6-1,TRBJ1-6,CASSALIVRGTYNSPLHF,TGTGCCAGCAGTGCACTAATAGTCAGGGGAACCTATAATTCACCCCTCCACTTT
NA,NA,TRBV6-1,TRBJ1-1,CATWRGGTEAFF,TGTGCCACCTGGAGGGGAGGCACTGAAGCTTTCTTT
few,TRBD1,TRBV5-4,TRBJ2-7,CASSRGQGVNEQYF,TGTGCCAGCAGCCGGGGACAGGGAGTCAACGAGCAGTACTTC